This entry describes one T cell receptor (beta chain). Germline lookup yields CDR1 SGHRS and CDR2 YFSETQ. V gave up 0 bases and J gave up 2 bases; unmatched junction bases: 4. The CDR3 runs to 15 residues. This specimen belongs to a study of blood T cell repertoires in COVID-19. Study information: Samples came from the United States, Italy and Spain, spanning acute and convalescent COVID-19. In each case, the material was cDNA or gDNA derived from T cells, B-cell-depleted T cells, or PBMCs.

As originally analysed: The authors estimated nucleated cell counts from reference gene primer amplification. Data came from immunoSEQ multiplex PCR; TCRdb stores just in-frame clones and leaves some out. D and trimming come from the DNA, and the V and J calls and clone size come from that table. The sample yields about 270,000 clones, around nine tenths seen once. What was sequenced was peripheral blood. J is TRBJ2-7 and V is TRBV5-1; 8 nucleotides agree with TRBD1. The TCR sequence derives from a man aged 40-49 years who had recovered from COVID-19. CDR3 sequence reads: CASSLGETGAYEQYF. The DNA of the CDR3 is TGCGCCAGCAGCTTGGGGGAGACAGGGGCCTACGAGCAGTACTTC.